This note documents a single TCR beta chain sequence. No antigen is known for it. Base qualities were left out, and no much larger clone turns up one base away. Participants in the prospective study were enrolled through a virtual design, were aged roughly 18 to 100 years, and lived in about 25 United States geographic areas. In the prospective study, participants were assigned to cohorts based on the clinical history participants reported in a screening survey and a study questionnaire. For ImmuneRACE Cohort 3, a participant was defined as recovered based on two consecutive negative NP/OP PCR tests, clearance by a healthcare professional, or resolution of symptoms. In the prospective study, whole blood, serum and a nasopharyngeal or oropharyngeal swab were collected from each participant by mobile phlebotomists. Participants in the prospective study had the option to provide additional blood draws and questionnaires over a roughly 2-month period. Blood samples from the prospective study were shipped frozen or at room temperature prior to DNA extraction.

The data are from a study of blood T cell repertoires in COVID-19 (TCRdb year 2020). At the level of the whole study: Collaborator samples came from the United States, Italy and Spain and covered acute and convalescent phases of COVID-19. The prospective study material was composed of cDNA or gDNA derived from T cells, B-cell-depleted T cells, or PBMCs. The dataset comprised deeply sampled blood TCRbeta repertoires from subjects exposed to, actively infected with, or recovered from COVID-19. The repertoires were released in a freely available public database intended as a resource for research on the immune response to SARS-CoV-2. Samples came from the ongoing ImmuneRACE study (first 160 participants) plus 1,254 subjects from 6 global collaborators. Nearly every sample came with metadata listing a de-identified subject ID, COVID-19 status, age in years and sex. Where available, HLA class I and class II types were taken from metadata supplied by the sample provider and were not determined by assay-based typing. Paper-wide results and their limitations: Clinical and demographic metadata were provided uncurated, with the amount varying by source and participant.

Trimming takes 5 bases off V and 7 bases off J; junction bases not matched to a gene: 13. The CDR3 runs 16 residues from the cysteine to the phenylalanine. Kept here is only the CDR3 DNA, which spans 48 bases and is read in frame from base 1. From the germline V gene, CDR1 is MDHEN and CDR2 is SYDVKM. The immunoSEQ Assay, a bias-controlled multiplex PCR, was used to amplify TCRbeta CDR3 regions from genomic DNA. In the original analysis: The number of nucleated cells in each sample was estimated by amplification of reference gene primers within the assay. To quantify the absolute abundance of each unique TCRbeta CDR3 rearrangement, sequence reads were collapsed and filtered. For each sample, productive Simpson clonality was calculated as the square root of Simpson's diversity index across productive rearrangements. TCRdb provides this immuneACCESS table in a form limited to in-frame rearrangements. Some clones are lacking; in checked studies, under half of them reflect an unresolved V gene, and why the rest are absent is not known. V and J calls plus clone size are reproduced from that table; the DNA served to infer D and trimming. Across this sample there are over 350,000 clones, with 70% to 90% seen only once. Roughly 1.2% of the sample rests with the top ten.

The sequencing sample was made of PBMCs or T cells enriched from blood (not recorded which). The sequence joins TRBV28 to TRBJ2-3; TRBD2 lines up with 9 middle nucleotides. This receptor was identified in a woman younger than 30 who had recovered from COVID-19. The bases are TGTGCCAGCAGTCCCCCTGGCGGGGGGGCCGTACATACGCAGTATTTT. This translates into CASSPPGGGAVHTQYF.